This T cell receptor (beta chain) was sequenced during a study of shared clonotypes between healthy human individuals. Study-level findings and limits: Rarefaction demonstrated incomplete sorted-subset sequencing despite large depth. Clonotype sharing across several donors was observed for about 5.2% of naive CD4 clonotypes.

Sequenced by immunoSEQ multiplex PCR; TCRdb stores in-frame clones only, minus some. The repertoire holds over 2,000,000 clones, with about 94% as singletons. CD45RO-negative CD8 cells positively selected for CCR7 made up the naive population, which excluded terminally differentiated effector memory CD45RA+ cells. Healthy and HIV-negative, the adult donors had no recent acute infections or vaccinations. Concerning this clone: Its target is unknown.

The TCR comes from a man between 18 and 35 years old in good health. Some clones in this sample may be carry-over from other donors' samples. The sequenced sample consisted of naive CD8+ T cells from PBMCs.

The CDR3 DNA is TGTGCCAGCACTCTCCCCCCTGGGTCGGCGTTGGGCAATCAGCCCCAGCATTTT. This encodes CASTLPPGSALGNQPQHF. The rearrangement uses TRBV11-2 and TRBJ1-5; D ambiguous. Trimming shortened V by 7 bases and J by 2 bases, and 24 bases separated the two germline ends. Looked up from germline, CDR1 is SGHAT and CDR2 is FQNNGV. CDR3 size: 18 residues.